These 8 T cell receptor beta chains were sequenced from one sample in a study of T-cell reconstitution after alpha-beta-depleted transplantation in children. The authors prepared the TCRbeta library with unique molecular identifiers. TCRdb fed the PCR reads into MiXCR, producing one record per CDR3 protein. The table includes a few hundred thousand distinct CDR3 sequences, over 10% detected once. This sample comprised PBMCs, mostly from graft donor cells, obtained 360 days after TCRalphabeta/CD19-depleted stem cell transplant. Receptors were obtained from a male patient between 10 and 17 years old who had a stem cell transplant for acute myeloid leukemia, so the T cells may come from the graft donor.

This clonotype was found a few times. The J gene is TRBJ2-1, the V gene TRBV7-2, with D possibly matching TRBD2 (8 bases). There are 17 residues in the CDR3. V lost 0 bases and J lost 4, with 16 bases in between. Germline V gene lookup returns CDR1 SGHTA and CDR2 FQGNSA. CDR3 bases: TGTGCCAGCAGCTTAGCGGAGGGGGCGGGAGGTTACAATGAGCAGTTCTTC. Translating gives CASSLAEGAGGYNEQFF.

The rearrangement joins TRBV29-1 to TRBJ2-7; the D gene is possibly TRBD2 (5 bases). Trimming removed 4 bases at V and 0 bases at J, with 10 bases between. CDR1 and CDR2 (germline): SQVTM, ANQGSEA. The CDR3 runs 13 residues. Here the CDR3 reads CSVGRRHSYEQYF. CDR3 DNA sequence: TGCAGCGTTGGGAGGAGACACTCCTACGAGCAGTACTTC.

This clonotype appeared a few times. The chain joins TRBV12-3 or TRBV12-4 to TRBJ2-1; the D is unclear. V was trimmed by 4 bases and J by 7 bases, leaving 17 bases between them. The CDR3 is 15 residues long. CDR3 sequence reads: CASSSLWAVENEQFF. For the CDR3, the DNA is TGTGCCAGCAGTTCTCTGTGGGCTGTGGAGAATGAGCAGTTCTTC.

This chain joins TRBV12-3 or TRBV12-4 and TRBJ2-3; 10 bases fit TRBD2. V lost 7 bases, J lost 3 bases, and 13 bases stayed unmatched. CDR3 length: 17 residues. This CDR3 reads CASNPRSGRGWTDTQYF. The CDR3 bases are TGTGCCAGCAATCCCAGGAGCGGGAGGGGGTGGACAGATACGCAGTATTTT.

V is TRBV7-3 and J is TRBJ1-4; the D is unclear. V gave up 4 bases and J gave up 7 bases, with 10 bases separating them. Germline CDR1 reads SGHTA; CDR2 reads FQGTGA. The CDR3 runs 13 residues. The CDR3 here is CASSSGRGEKLFF. CDR3 in DNA: TGTGCCAGCAGCTCCGGGAGAGGTGAAAAACTGTTTTTT.

This clonotype was seen a handful of times. The chain combines TRBV19 with TRBJ2-6, with no clear D. Germline CDR1 and CDR2: LNHDA and SQIVND (reference sequence). This CDR3 is 16 amino acids long. Trimming shortened V by 7 bases and J by 2 bases, and 15 bases separated the two germline ends. In DNA form, the CDR3 reads TGTGCCAGTATCCAGTTCGGTCGAGCTGGGGCCAACGTCCTGACTTTC. Its translation is CASIQFGRAGANVLTF.

The rearrangement links TRBV6-2 or TRBV6-3 to TRBJ2-7; 12 bases align to TRBD2. CDR3 length: 14 amino acids. Germline CDR1 reads MNHEY; CDR2 reads SVGEGT. After removal of 7 bases from V and 6 bases from J, the junction contained 7 bases not matched to a gene. CDR3 nucleotide sequence: TGTGCCAGCACCCAGACTAGCGGGAGCTCCGAGCAGTACTTC. It specifies CASTQTSGSSEQYF.

This clonotype was detected ten times or more. The V and J genes are TRBV29-1 and TRBJ2-1, with TRBD2 matching 8 bases. Per the germline V gene, CDR1 is SQVTM and CDR2 is ANQGSEA. Losses at the gene ends were 5 bases for V and 10 bases for J; bases not matched to a gene: 7. The CDR3 totals 12 residues. In nucleotides, the CDR3 is TGCAGCGTTCGGGAGGGAGCGGGGGAGCAGTTCTTC. It codes for CSVREGAGEQFF.